This T cell receptor (beta chain) was identified during a study of HIV-infected patients and healthy controls. Alpha and beta constant-region primers primed reverse transcription of approximately 460 ng RNA. Separate chain-specific third strand synthesis with multiplexing indices produced the alpha and beta libraries. From the 5' RACE reads, TCRdb called clonotypes with MiXCR, one entry per CDR3 protein. The data hold some 19,000 distinct CDR3 sequences, with 7.5% to 9% observed a single time. This clonotype was counted between two and nine times. The germline V gene encodes CDR1 LNHDA and CDR2 SQIVND (reference sequence). This CDR3 contains 14 residues. V was pared by 4 bases and J by 3 bases, with 3 bases of the junction left unmatched. All unsorted peripheral T cells were captured because whole blood was used without fractionation.

Sequencing used blood. This receptor was obtained from an adult in good health. This chain uses TRBV19 with TRBJ2-5; 9 nucleotides line up with TRBD1. CDR3 in amino acids: CASSKWTGEETQYF. The DNA for the CDR3 is TGTGCCAGTAGTAAATGGACAGGGGAAGAGACCCAGTACTTC.